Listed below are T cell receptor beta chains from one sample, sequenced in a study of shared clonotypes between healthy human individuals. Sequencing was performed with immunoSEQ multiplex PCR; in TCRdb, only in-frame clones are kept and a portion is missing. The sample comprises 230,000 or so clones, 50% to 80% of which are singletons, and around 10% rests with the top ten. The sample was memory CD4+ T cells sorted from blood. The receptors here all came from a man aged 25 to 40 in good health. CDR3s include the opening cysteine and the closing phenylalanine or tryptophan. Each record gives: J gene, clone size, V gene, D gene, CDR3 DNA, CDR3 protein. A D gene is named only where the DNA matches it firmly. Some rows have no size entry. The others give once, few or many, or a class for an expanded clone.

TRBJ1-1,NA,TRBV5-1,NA,TGCGCCAGCAGCTTGGCCGCGTTGAACACTGAAGCTTTCTTT,CASSLAALNTEAFF
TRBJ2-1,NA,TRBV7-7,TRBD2,TGTGCTAGCAGTCCTGGTCTAGCGGGGGTGAATGAGCAGTTCTTC,CASSPGLAGVNEQFF
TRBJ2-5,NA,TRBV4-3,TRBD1,TGCGCCAGCAGCCAGGGAGGGACAGGGGCGGAGACCCAGTACTTC,CASSQGGTGAETQYF
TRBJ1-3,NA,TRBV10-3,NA,TGTGCCATCAGTGACAGGGTTTCTGGAAACACCATATATTTT,CAISDRVSGNTIYF
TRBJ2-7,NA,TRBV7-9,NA,TGTGCCAGCAGCTTAGCAGGGGGGAGCTCCTACGAGCAGTACTTC,CASSLAGGSSYEQYF
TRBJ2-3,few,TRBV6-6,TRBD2,TGTGCCAGCAGTCATAGCGGGGAGGCCACAGATACGCAGTATTTT,CASSHSGEATDTQYF
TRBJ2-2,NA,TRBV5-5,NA,TGTGCCAGCAGCTTTTCCGATTTCACCGGGGAGCTGTTTTTT,CASSFSDFTGELFF
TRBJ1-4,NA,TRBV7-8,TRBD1,TGTGCCAGCAGCCCGCGGAATGGACAGGGCCTTAATGAAAAACTGTTTTTT,CASSPRNGQGLNEKLFF
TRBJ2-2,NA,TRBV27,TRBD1,TGTGCCAGCAGCCGCGGACAGGGGAGGTCCGGGGAGCTGTTTTTT,CASSRGQGRSGELFF
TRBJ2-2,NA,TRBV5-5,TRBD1,TGTGCCAGCAGCTTGACAGGGGGAGACGCCGGGGAGCTGTTTTTT,CASSLTGGDAGELFF
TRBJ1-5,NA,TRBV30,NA,TGTGCCTGGAGTGTGGGTCAGCCCCAGCATTTT,CAWSVGQPQHF
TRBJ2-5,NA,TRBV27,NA,TGTGCCAGCAGTTGGTCGGGTCCCGGGAAGACCCAGTACTTC,CASSWSGPGKTQYF
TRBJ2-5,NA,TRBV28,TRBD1,TGTGCCAGCACTAGTGGGGGACAGGGTGGGCAAGAGACCCAGTACTTC,CASTSGGQGGQETQYF
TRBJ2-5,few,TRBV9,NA,TGTGCCAGCAGCGTAGACAGGACGCAAGAGACCCAGTACTTC,CASSVDRTQETQYF
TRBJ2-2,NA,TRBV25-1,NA,TGTGCCAGCAGTGACGCAGTCATTAACACCGGGGAGCTGTTTTTT,CASSDAVINTGELFF
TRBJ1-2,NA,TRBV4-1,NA,TGCGCCAGCAGCCAATCTGGGCTCGGGGGAGACTATGGCTACACCTTC,CASSQSGLGGDYGYTF
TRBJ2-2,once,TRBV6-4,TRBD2,TGTGCCAGCAGTGCGCTAGCGGGAGGGCCCAACGGGGAGCTGTTTTTT,CASSALAGGPNGELFF
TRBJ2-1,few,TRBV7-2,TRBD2,TGTGCCAGCAGCCCGAGAGCGGGGGACTCCTACAATGAGCAGTTCTTC,CASSPRAGDSYNEQFF
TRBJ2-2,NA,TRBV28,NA,TGTGCCAGCAGTGTGGGGACTTTCACCACCGGGGAGCTGTTTTTT,CASSVGTFTTGELFF
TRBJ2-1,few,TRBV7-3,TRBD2,TGTGCCAGCAGCTTACTGGGGCCGGGACTAGGTCACTACAATGAGCAGTTCTTC,CASSLLGPGLGHYNEQFF
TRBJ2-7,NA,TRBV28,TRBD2,TGTGCCAGCAGTCAATACAGGGGACTAGCGGGAGGCGCCTACGAGCAGTACTTC,CASSQYRGLAGGAYEQYF
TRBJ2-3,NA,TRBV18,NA,TGTGCCAGCTCACCCGATACAGGATTTGCAGATACGCAGTATTTT,CASSPDTGFADTQYF
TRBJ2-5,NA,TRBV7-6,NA,TGTGCCAGCAGCTTGGGGCCAACAGGCTCCCAGTACTTC,CASSLGPTGSQYF
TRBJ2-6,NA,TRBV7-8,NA,TGTGCCAGCAGCTTAGCGCTTGGGAGCTCTGGGGCCAACGTCCTGACTTTC,CASSLALGSSGANVLTF
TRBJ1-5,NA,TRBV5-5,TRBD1,TGTGCCAGCAGCTTTCAGGTCGGACAGGGGAACGTCGGCAATCAGCCCCAGCATTTT,CASSFQVGQGNVGNQPQHF
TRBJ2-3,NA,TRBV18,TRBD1,TGTGCCAGCTCACCGCCGGGACAGGTCACAGATACGCAGTATTTT,CASSPPGQVTDTQYF
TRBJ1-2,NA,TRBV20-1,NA,TGCAGCCCCCCCGGGGGCTACACCTTC,CSPPGGYTF
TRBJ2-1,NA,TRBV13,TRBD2,TGTGCCAGCAGCTTTAGCGGGAGCTCCAATGAGCAGTTCTTC,CASSFSGSSNEQFF
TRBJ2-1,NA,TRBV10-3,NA,TGTGCCGGCGGGGACCAAGCTTTCAATGAGCAGTTCTTC,CAGGDQAFNEQFF
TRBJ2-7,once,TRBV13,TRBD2,TGTGCCAGCAGCCTCAGGACTAGCGGGATCAGGTCCTACGAGCAGTACTTC,CASSLRTSGIRSYEQYF